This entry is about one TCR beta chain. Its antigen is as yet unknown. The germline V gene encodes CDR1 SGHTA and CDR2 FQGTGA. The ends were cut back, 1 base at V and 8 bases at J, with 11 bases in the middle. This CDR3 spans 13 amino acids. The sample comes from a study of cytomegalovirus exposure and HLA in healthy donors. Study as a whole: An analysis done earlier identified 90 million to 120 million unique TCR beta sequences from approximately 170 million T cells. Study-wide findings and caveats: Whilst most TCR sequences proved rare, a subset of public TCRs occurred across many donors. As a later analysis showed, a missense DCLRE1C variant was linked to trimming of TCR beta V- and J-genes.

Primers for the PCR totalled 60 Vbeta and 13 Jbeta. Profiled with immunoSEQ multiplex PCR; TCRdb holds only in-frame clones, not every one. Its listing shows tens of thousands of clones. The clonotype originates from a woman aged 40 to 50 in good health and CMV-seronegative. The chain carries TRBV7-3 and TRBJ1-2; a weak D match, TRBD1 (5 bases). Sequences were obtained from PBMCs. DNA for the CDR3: TGTGCCAGCAGCTTAAGAATGGGGGGGGGCTACACCTTC. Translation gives CASSLRMGGGYTF. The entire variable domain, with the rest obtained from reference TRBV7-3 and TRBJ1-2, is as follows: GAGVSQTPSNKVTEKGKYVELRCDPISGHTALYWYRQSLGQGPEFLIYFQGTGAADDSGLPNDRFFAVRPEGSVSTLKIQRTERGDSAVYLCASSLRMGGGYTFGSGTRLTVV.